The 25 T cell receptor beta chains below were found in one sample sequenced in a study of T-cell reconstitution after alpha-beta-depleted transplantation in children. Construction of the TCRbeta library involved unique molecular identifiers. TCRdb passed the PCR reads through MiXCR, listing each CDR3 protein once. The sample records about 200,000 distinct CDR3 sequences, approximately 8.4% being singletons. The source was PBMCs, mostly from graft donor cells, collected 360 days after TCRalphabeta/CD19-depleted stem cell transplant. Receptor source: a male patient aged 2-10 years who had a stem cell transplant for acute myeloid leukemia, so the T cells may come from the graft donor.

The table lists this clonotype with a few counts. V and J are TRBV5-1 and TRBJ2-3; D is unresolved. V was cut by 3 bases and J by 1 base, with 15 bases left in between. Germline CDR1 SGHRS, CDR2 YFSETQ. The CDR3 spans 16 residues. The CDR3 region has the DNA TGCGCCAGCAGCTACAACCCACAGCTACGCACAGATACGCAGTATTTT. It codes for CASSYNPQLRTDTQYF. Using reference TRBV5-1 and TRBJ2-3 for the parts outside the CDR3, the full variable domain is KAGVTQTPRYLIKTRGQQVTLSCSPISGHRSVSWYQQTPGQGLQFLFEYFSETQRNKGNFPGRFSGRQFSNSRSEMNVSTLELGDSALYLCASSYNPQLRTDTQYFGPGTRLTVL.

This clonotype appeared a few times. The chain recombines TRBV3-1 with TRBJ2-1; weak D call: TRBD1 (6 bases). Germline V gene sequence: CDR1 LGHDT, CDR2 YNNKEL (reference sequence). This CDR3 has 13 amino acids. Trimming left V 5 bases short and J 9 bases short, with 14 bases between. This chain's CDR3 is CASSLQGKSEQFF. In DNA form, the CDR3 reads TGTGCCAGCAGCTTACAGGGTAAGAGTGAGCAGTTCTTC.

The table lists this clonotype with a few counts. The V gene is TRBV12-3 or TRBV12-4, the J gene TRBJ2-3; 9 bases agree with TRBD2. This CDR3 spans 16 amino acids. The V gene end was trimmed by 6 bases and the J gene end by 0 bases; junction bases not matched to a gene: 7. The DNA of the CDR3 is TGTGCCAGCAGCCCCACTAGCGGGTTTAGCACAGATACGCAGTATTTT. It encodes CASSPTSGFSTDTQYF.

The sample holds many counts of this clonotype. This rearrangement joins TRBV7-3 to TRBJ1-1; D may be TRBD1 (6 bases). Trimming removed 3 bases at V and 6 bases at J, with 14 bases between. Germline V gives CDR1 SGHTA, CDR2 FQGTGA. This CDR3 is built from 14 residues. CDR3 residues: CASSLGGAGAEAFF. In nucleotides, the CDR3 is TGTGCCAGCAGCTTGGGGGGCGCGGGCGCTGAAGCTTTCTTT.

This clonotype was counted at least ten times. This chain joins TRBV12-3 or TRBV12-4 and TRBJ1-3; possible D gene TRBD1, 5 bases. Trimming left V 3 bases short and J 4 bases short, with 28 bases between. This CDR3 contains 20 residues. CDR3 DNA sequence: TGTGCCAGCAGTTTTAATGGGAGGGTTCGTTTTTGGGACGAGGGAAACACCATATATTTT. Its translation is CASSFNGRVRFWDEGNTIYF.

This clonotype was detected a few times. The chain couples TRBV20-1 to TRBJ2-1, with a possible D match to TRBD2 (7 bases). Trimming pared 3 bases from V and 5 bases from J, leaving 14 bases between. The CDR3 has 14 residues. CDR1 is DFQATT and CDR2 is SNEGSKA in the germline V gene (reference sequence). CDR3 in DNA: TGCAGTGCTAGGGGAGGGGGGACTAACAATGAGCAGTTCTTC. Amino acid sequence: CSARGGGTNNEQFF.

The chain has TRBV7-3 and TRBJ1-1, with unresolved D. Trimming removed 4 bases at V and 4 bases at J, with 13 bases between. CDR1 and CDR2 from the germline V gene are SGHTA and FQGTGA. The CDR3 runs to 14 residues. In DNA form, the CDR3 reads TGTGCCAGCAGCTCCGTGGCGGGAGCCACTGAAGCTTTCTTT. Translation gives CASSSVAGATEAFF.

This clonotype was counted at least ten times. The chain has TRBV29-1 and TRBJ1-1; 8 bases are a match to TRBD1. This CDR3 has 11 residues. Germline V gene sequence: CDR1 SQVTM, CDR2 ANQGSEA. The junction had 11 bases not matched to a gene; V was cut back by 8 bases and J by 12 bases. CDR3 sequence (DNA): TGCAGCCTATCCGGGACAGGAGCGACTTTCTTT. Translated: CSLSGTGATFF.

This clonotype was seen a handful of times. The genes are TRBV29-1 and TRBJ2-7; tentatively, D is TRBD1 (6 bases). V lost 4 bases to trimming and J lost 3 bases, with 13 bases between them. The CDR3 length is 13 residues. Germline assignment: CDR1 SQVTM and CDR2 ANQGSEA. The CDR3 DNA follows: TGCAGCGTTGGGGACATCAGTTTCTACGAGCAGTACTTC. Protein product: CSVGDISFYEQYF.

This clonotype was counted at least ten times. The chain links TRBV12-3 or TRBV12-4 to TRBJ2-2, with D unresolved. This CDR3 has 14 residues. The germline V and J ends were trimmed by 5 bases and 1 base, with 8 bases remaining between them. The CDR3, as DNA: TGTGCCAGCAGTGTAGTGCTGAACACCGGGGAGCTGTTTTTT. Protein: CASSVVLNTGELFF.

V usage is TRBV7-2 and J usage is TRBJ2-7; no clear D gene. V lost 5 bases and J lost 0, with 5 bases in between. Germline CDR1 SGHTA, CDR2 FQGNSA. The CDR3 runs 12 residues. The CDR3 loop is CASSQASYEQYF. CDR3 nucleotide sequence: TGTGCCAGCAGCCAGGCCTCCTACGAGCAGTACTTC.

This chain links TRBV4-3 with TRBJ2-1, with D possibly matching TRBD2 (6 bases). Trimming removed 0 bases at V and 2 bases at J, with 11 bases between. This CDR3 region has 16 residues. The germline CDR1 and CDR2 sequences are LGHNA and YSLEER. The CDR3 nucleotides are TGCGCCAGCAGCCAAGAGGGTAGCGGCCCCTACAATGAGCAGTTCTTC. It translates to CASSQEGSGPYNEQFF.

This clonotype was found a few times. The chain's CDR3 is CASSPYWDPWDEQFF. CDR3 DNA: TGTGCCAGCAGTCCGTACTGGGATCCGTGGGATGAGCAGTTCTTC. This sequence joins TRBV12-3 or TRBV12-4 and TRBJ2-1; no reliable D call. The V and J ends lost 5 bases and 8 bases respectively, with 19 bases between them. The CDR3 runs 15 residues.

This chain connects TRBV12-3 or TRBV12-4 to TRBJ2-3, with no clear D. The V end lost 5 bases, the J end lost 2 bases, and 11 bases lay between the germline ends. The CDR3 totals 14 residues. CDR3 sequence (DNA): TGTGCCAGCAGTCCCCGGAGAATCACAGATACGCAGTATTTT. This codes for CASSPRRITDTQYF.

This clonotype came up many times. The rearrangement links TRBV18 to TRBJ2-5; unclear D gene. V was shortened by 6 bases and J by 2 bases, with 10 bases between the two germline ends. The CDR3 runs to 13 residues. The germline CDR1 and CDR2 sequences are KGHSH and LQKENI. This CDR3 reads CASSMVRQETQYF. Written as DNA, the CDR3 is TGTGCCAGCTCGATGGTACGACAAGAGACCCAGTACTTC.

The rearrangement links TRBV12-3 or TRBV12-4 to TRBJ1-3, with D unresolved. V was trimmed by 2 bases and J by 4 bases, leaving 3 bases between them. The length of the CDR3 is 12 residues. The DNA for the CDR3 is TGTGCCAGCAGTTTAAACGGAAACACCATATATTTT. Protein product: CASSLNGNTIYF.

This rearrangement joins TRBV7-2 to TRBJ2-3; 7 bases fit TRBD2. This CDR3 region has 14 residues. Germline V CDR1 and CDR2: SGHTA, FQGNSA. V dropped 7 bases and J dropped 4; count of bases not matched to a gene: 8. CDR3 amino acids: CASMRGSLADTQYF. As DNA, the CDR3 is TGTGCCAGCATGCGCGGGAGTCTCGCAGATACGCAGTATTTT.

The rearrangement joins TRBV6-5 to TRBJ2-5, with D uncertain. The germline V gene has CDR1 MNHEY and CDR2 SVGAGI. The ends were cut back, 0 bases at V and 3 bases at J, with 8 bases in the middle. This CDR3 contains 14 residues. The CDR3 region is CASSYSPGKETQYF. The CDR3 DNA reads TGTGCCAGCAGTTACTCCCCAGGCAAAGAGACCCAGTACTTC.

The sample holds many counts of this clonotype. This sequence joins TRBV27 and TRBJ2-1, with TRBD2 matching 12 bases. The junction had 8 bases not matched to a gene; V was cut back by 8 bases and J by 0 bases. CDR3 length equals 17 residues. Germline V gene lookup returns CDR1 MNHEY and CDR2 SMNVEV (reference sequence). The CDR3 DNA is TGTGCCAGCCTGGGACTAGCGGGCTGGAGCTCCTACAATGAGCAGTTCTTC. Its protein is CASLGLAGWSSYNEQFF.

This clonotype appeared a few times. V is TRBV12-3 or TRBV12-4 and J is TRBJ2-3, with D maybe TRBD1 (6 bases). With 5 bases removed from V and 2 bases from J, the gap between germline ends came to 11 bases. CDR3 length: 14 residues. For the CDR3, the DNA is TGTGCCAGCAGTACGACAGGTTACACAGATACGCAGTATTTT. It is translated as CASSTTGYTDTQYF.

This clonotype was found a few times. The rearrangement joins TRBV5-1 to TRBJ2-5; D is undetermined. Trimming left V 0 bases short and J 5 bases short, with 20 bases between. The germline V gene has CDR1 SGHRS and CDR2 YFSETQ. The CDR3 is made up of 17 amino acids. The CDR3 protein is CASSLGVRVLNLETQYF. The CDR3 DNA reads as TGCGCCAGCAGCTTGGGTGTAAGGGTCCTGAATTTGGAGACCCAGTACTTC. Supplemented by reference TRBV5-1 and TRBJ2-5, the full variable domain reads KAGVTQTPRYLIKTRGQQVTLSCSPISGHRSVSWYQQTPGQGLQFLFEYFSETQRNKGNFPGRFSGRQFSNSRSEMNVSTLELGDSALYLCASSLGVRVLNLETQYFGPGTRLLVL.

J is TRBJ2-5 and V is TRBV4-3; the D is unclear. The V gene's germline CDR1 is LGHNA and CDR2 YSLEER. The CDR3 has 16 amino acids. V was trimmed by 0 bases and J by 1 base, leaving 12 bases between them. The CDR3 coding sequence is TGCGCCAGCAGCCAAGAAGGGTTCAACCTCCAAGAGACCCAGTACTTC. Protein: CASSQEGFNLQETQYF.

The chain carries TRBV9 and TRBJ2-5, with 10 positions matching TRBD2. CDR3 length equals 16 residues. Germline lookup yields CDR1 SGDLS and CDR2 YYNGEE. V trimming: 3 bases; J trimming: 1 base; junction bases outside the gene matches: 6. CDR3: CASSASGRAVQETQYF. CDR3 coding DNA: TGTGCCAGCAGCGCCAGCGGGAGGGCCGTCCAAGAGACCCAGTACTTC.

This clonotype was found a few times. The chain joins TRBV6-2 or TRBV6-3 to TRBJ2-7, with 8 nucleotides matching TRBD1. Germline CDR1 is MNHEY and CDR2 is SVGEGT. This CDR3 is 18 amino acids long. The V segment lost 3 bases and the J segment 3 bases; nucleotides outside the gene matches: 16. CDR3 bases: TGTGCCAGCAGTTATCCATGGACAGGGATCCTATGGGGCTACGAGCAGTACTTC. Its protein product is CASSYPWTGILWGYEQYF.

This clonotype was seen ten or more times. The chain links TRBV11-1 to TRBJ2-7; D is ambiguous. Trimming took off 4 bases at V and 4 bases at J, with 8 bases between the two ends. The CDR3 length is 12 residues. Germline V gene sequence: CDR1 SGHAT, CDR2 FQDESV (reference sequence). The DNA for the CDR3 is TGTGCCAGCAGCTCACCCTCGTACGAGCAGTACTTC. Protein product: CASSSPSYEQYF.